This T cell receptor beta chain was identified during a study of shared T cell receptors in the human thymus (TCRdb year 2021). For context, the study as a whole: The study examined how self-reactive, shared T-cell receptor alpha chains are generated in the human thymus.

Libraries came from the immunoSEQ multiplex PCR assay. Imported from immuneACCESS, the table was reduced by TCRdb to in-frame sequences with V and J called. These copies leave out some clones; in studies compared against another copy, an unresolved V gene accounts for under half, and the cause of the remainder is not known. The sample table holds about 380,000 clones, of which 95% were seen once. The top ten clones comprise approximately 0.02% of the sample. Including the terminal cysteine and phenylalanine, the CDR3 comprises 15 residues. The only DNA kept is the CDR3, 45 bases in frame from the first base. Taken from the germline V gene (reference sequence), the CDR1 and CDR2 loops are MNHEY and SMNVEV. After removal of 5 bases from V and 4 bases from J, the junction retains 5 bases not matched to a gene. On this clone itself: This receptor's antigen is unknown. The sample holds no much larger clone one base away, and base qualities are not on file.

The rearranged chain carries TRBV27 and TRBJ2-5, with TRBD1 matching 12 junction bases. The sequence came from a human donor. The source material was thymocytes. The DNA is as follows: TGTGCCAGCAGTCGTAGGGACAGGGGGCGAGAGACCCAGTACTTC. It is translated as CASSRRDRGRETQYF.